This T cell receptor (beta chain) comes out of a study of blood T cell repertoires in COVID-19. About the study: Both acute and convalescent COVID-19 samples were obtained from the United States, Italy and Spain. T cells, B-cell-depleted T cells, or PBMCs provided the cDNA or gDNA that served as material.

Authors' data handling: Amplification of reference gene primers was used by the study to estimate nucleated cell counts. Measured with immunoSEQ multiplex PCR; TCRdb has only the in-frame clones, and not every one. The DNA was the basis for D and trimming; V, J and clone size are from that table. The sample lists about 230,000 clones, roughly 83% occurring once. The CDR3 totals 12 residues. Trimming took 1 base from V and 9 from J, leaving 7 bases between them. The chain uses TRBV12-3 or TRBV12-4 and TRBJ2-1; D is perhaps TRBD2 (6 bases). The receptor's source is a woman aged 70-85 years with active or convalescent COVID-19. Sequenced: peripheral blood. The CDR3 spells CASSLVGGEQFF. The CDR3, as DNA: TGTGCCAGCAGTTTAGTGGGGGGTGAGCAGTTCTTC.